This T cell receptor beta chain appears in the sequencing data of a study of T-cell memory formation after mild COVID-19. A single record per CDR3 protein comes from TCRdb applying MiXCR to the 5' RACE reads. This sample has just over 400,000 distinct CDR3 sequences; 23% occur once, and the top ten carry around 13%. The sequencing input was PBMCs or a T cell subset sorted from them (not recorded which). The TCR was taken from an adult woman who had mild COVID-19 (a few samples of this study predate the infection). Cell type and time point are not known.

The CDR3, as DNA: TGTGCCATCAGAGGTGGGGGTGAGGGGGCGTTCTACAATGAGCAGTTCTTC. Residues: CAIRGGGEGAFYNEQFF. The chain uses TRBV10-3 and TRBJ2-1; 7 nucleotides match TRBD1. Looked up from germline, CDR1 is ENHRY and CDR2 is SYGVKD. This CDR3 has 17 amino acids. V lost 6 bases to trimming and J lost 3 bases; unmatched junction nucleotides: 14.